These T cell receptor beta chains were read from a single sample in a study of metastatic and nonmetastatic thyroid tumors. TCRdb re-processed the PCR reads through MiXCR. This sample has about 40,000 clones, with 28% found just once. The material sequenced was blood. All receptors derive from a male donor with papillary thyroid cancer or a benign thyroid nodule (not recorded which). Some clones in this sample may be carry-over from other donors' samples. CDR3s include the opening cysteine and the closing phenylalanine or tryptophan. D genes are given only for firm matches. Size is stated for part of the rows, as once, few or many counts, or as a class when the clone is expanded.

v_gene	d_gene	abundance	j_gene	CDR3aa	CDR3nt
TRBV6-1	.	medium-sized	TRBJ2-1	CASSEEAGSYNEQFF	TGTGCCAGCAGTGAAGAAGCGGGCTCCTACAATGAGCAGTTCTTC
TRBV27	.	medium-sized	TRBJ2-7	CASSYLAHEQYF	TGTGCCAGCAGTTATCTGGCCCACGAGCAGTACTTC
TRBV5-1	.	.	TRBJ2-1	CASSLGQQGNEQFF	TGCGCCAGCAGCTTGGGACAACAGGGAAATGAGCAGTTCTTC
TRBV27	.	few	TRBJ1-6	CASSLSGFPSSYNSPLHF	TGTGCCAGCAGTTTAAGTGGCTTCCCGAGCTCCTATAATTCACCCCTCCACTTT
TRBV4-1	.	many	TRBJ1-5	CASSRTQSQQDQPQHF	TGCGCCAGCAGCCGAACACAGAGTCAACAAGACCAGCCCCAGCATTTT
TRBV20-1	.	.	TRBJ1-5	CSARRGDQPQHF	TGCAGTGCTAGACGAGGGGATCAGCCCCAGCATTTT
TRBV10-3	TRBD1	many	TRBJ2-7	CAIRTGGFEQYF	TGTGCCATCCGTACAGGGGGCTTCGAGCAGTACTTC
TRBV28	TRBD1	many	TRBJ2-6	CASSLSWTGHSGANVLTF	TGTGCCAGCAGTTTATCTTGGACAGGGCACTCTGGGGCCAACGTCCTGACTTTC
TRBV6-1	.	few	TRBJ1-5	CATRDGGPSEGRNQSQHF	TGTGCCACCAGGGACGGGGGGCCATCGGAGGGAAGAAATCAGTCCCAGCATTTT
TRBV9	.	few	TRBJ2-1	CASSLAGTPSYNEQFF	TGTGCCAGCAGCCTGGCCGGGACTCCCTCCTACAATGAGCAGTTCTTC
TRBV20-1	TRBD2	.	TRBJ2-1	CSAGLADPRVQCF	TGCAGTGCCGGACTAGCGGACCCAAGGGTGCAGTGCTTC
TRBV5-1	.	.	TRBJ1-2	CASSLDGANYGYTF	TGCGCCAGCAGCTTGGACGGAGCTAACTATGGCTACACCTTC
TRBV20-1	.	few	TRBJ1-5	CSAPRWQGALIGQPQHF	TGCAGTGCTCCTAGGTGGCAGGGAGCTTTAATCGGTCAGCCCCAGCATTTT
TRBV12-3/TRBV12-4	TRBD1	many	TRBJ2-1	CASSLQGVPYNEQFF	TGTGCCAGCAGTTTACAGGGGGTCCCCTACAATGAGCAGTTCTTC
TRBV5-4	TRBD2	many	TRBJ2-3	CASRAGTSGYTDTQYF	TGTGCCAGCAGGGCTGGGACTAGCGGGTACACAGATACGCAGTATTTT
TRBV12-3/TRBV12-4	.	.	TRBJ2-7	CASSTRRVGSYEQYF	TGTGCCAGCAGTACCCGACGGGTGGGTTCCTACGAGCAGTACTTC
TRBV6-5	.	many	TRBJ2-4	CASSYQVGAYIQYF	TGTGCCAGCAGTTACCAGGTGGGGGCGTACATTCAGTACTTC
TRBV28	TRBD1	.	TRBJ1-6	CASSAKTGVNSPLHF	TGTGCCAGCAGTGCCAAGACAGGGGTCAATTCACCCCTCCACTTT
TRBV20-1	.	many	TRBJ1-5	CSARVAPNQPQHF	TGCAGTGCTAGAGTGGCCCCCAATCAGCCCCAGCATTTT
TRBV15	TRBD2	many	TRBJ2-1	CATSLAGGSYNEQFF	TGTGCCACCAGCTTAGCGGGAGGGTCCTACAATGAGCAGTTCTTC
TRBV20-1	TRBD2	.	TRBJ2-4	CSAKSSGRMDIQYF	TGCAGTGCAAAATCCAGCGGGAGGATGGACATTCAGTACTTC
TRBV12-3/TRBV12-4	.	.	TRBJ1-5	CVSSQGAPGQPQHF	TGTGTCAGCAGTCAGGGCGCCCCGGGCCAGCCGCAGCATTTT
TRBV7-2	TRBD2	many	TRBJ2-3	CASSSLGLAGYRDTQYF	TGTGCCAGCAGCTCCCTCGGACTAGCGGGGTATAGAGATACGCAGTATTTT
TRBV4-1	.	many	TRBJ1-1	CASSQGWGVNTEAFF	TGCGCCAGCAGCCAAGGTTGGGGCGTGAACACTGAAGCTTTCTTT
TRBV20-1	.	.	TRBJ2-2	CSARVIVQLFF	TGCAGTGCTAGAGTAATCGTGCAGCTGTTTTTT
TRBV12-3/TRBV12-4	.	many	TRBJ1-4	CASSLYSSAGREKLFF	TGTGCCAGCAGTTTGTACAGTTCGGCGGGAAGGGAAAAACTGTTTTTT
TRBV20-1	TRBD1	.	TRBJ1-6	CSATRGSGSNSPLNF	TGCAGTGCTACCAGGGGGAGTGGATCTAATTCACCCCTCAACTTT
TRBV19	TRBD1	many	TRBJ1-2	CASSRKSGTEFYGYTF	TGTGCCAGTAGTAGAAAATCAGGGACAGAATTCTATGGCTACACCTTC
TRBV28	.	few	TRBJ1-4	CASSPPRGELFF	TGTGCCAGCAGTCCACCCCGGGGGGAACTGTTTTTT
TRBV20-1	.	many	TRBJ2-4	CSAKILNIQYF	TGCAGTGCTAAAATCTTGAACATTCAGTACTTC
TRBV18	.	.	TRBJ2-2	CASSPGLHFTGELFF	TGTGCCAGCTCACCTGGTCTCCATTTTACCGGGGAGCTGTTTTTT
TRBV6-1	TRBD1	many	TRBJ2-3	CASSNRGRMWDTQYF	TGTGCCAGCAGTAACAGGGGGAGAATGTGGGATACGCAGTATTTT
TRBV28	.	many	TRBJ1-5	CASSLENQPQHF	TGTGCCAGCAGTTTGGAAAATCAGCCCCAGCATTTT